This T cell receptor beta chain was recorded in a study of cytomegalovirus exposure and HLA in healthy donors. Per germline, CDR1 MRHNA and CDR2 SNTAGT. Trimming pared 2 bases from V and 4 bases from J, leaving 9 bases between. The CDR3 loop spans 13 amino acids. This PCR relied on a set of 60 Vbeta primers and 13 Jbeta primers. The protocol was immunoSEQ multiplex PCR, while the TCRdb copy is restricted to in-frame clones and leaves out a portion. The ten most abundant clones cover more than 0.8% of a sample with 140,000 to 150,000 clones. This receptor was taken from a male donor in good health and CMV-seronegative. The sample consisted of PBMCs. The chain employs TRBV6-4 and TRBJ2-7; possible D gene TRBD1, 6 bases. The chain's CDR3 is CASSDTGSYEQYF. The CDR3 DNA follows: TGTGCCAGCAGTGACACAGGGTCGTACGAGCAGTACTTC.